What follows describes a single TCR beta chain. Assay used: immunoSEQ multiplex PCR; TCRdb lists only in-frame clones, some missing. Here the sample spans some 15,000 clones, approximately 90% being singletons. Time point defined: baseline, week 1 (first vaccination visit). As to treatment: pre-vaccination baseline after standard-of-care therapy. The data belong to a study of a mutant IDH1 vaccine in newly diagnosed glioma. Germline V gene data show CDR1 as LGHNA and CDR2 as YNFKEQ. The CDR3 is 14 residues long. V lost 4 bases and J 3 bases, leaving 12 bases between the germline ends. This sequence originates from a woman aged 40 to 50 with glioma. Some clones in this sample may be carry-over from other donors' samples. The material sequenced was PBMCs, taken from a glioma patient treated with radiotherapy, temozolomide or both. The chain combines TRBV4-2 with TRBJ1-1, with D unresolved. DNA for the CDR3: TGTGCCAGCAGCCCCACCTGGTGGGACACTGAAGCTTTCTTT. Its protein product is CASSPTWWDTEAFF.